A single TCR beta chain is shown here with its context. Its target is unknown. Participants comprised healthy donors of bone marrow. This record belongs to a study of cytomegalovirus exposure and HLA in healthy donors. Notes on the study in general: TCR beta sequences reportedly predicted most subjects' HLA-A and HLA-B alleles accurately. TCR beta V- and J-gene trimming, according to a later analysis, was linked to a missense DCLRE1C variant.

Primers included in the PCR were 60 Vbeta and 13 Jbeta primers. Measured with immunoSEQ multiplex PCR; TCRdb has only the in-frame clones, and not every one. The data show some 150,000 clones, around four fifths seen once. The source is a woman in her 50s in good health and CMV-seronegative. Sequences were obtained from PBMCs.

The CDR3, as DNA: TGTGCCAGCAGCTTAAGCCAGGGGTATGGCTACACCTTC. Translating gives CASSLSQGYGYTF. The chain has TRBV7-3 and TRBJ1-2; possibly TRBD1 for D (6 bases). With 1 base removed from V and 5 bases from J, the gap between germline ends came to 8 bases. The CDR3 has 13 residues. Germline CDR1 is SGHTA and CDR2 is FQGTGA. Drawing the rest from reference TRBV7-3 and TRBJ1-2, the complete variable domain is GAGVSQTPSNKVTEKGKYVELRCDPISGHTALYWYRQSLGQGPEFLIYFQGTGAADDSGLPNDRFFAVRPEGSVSTLKIQRTERGDSAVYLCASSLSQGYGYTFGSGTRLTVV.